This T cell receptor (beta chain) was recorded in a study of blood T cell repertoires in COVID-19. Across the whole study: COVID-19 samples, acute and convalescent, were from the United States, Italy and Spain.

Produced via immunoSEQ multiplex PCR; TCRdb's table is partial and in-frame only. The sample lists 250,000 or so clones; around 89% were seen once. The ends lost 6 bases at V and 4 bases at J; junction bases unmatched: 9. In germline, CDR1 is LNHDA, CDR2 SQIVND (reference sequence). This CDR3 comprises 15 residues. Study members were between about 18 and 89 years old and lived in 20 to 25 US regions. The source material was PBMCs or T cells enriched from blood (not recorded which). The chain combines TRBV19 with TRBJ2-3; 8 bases match TRBD2. This receptor was obtained from a woman aged 25 to 39 with acute COVID-19. CDR3 bases: TGTGCCAGTAGATCCAGCGGGAGCAGTCCAGATACGCAGTATTTT. Protein sequence: CASRSSGSSPDTQYF.